A single sample is the source of the 25 T cell receptor beta chains below, sequenced in a study of T cell clonality in common variable immunodeficiency. Study results and caveats: Common variable immunodeficiency TCR beta sequences reportedly had fewer deletions and N-nucleotide insertions.

Their target antigens are unknown. The assay was immunoSEQ multiplex PCR, and TCRdb's table has in-frame clones only and misses some. The table lists about 14,000 clones, with no singletons. Sequences were obtained from peripheral blood mononuclear cells. These TCRs come from a human donor with common variable immunodeficiency.

As for this clone: The read ends 3 residues early relative to the CDR3; the germline J gene fills the gap. The V call is TRBV7-9, the J call TRBJ1-6; D perhaps matches TRBD1 (6 bases). The CDR3 extends over 15 amino acids. Trimming left V 1 base short and J 10 bases short, with 14 bases between. Germline CDR1 is SEHNR and CDR2 is FQNEAQ (reference sequence). The covered CDR3 bases are TGTGCCAGCAGCTTAGGTGTAACAGGGAAGTCACCC. Amino acids: CASSLGVTGKSP. The CDR3 in its entirety is CASSLGVTGKSPLHF. The full variable domain, completed using reference TRBV7-9 and TRBJ1-6, is DTGVSQNPRHKITKRGQNVTFRCDPISEHNRLYWYRQTLGQGPEFLTYFQNEAQLEKSRLLSDRFSAERPKGSFSTLEIQRTEQGDSAMYLCASSLGVTGKSPLHFGNGTRLTVT.

In regard to this clone: Sequencing ends 3 residues short of the CDR3 end; the germline J gene provides the rest. Other DNA sequences of this sample code for an identical CDR3. The chain is built from TRBV7-2 and TRBJ2-5; the D is unclear. Germline V lookup: CDR1 SGHTA, CDR2 FQGNSA. Trimming shortened V by 2 bases and J by 2 bases, and 6 bases separated the two germline ends. CDR3 size: 13 residues. The covered CDR3 bases are TGTGCCAGCAGCTTACGCGGTCAAGAGACC. This encodes CASSLRGQET. The CDR3 as a whole reads CASSLRGQETQYF. Drawing the rest from reference TRBV7-2 and TRBJ2-5, the complete variable domain is GAGVSQSPSNKVTEKGKDVELRCDPISGHTALYWYRQSLGQGLEFLIYFQGNSAPDKSGLPSDRFSAERTGGSVSTLTIQRTQQEDSAVYLCASSLRGQETQYFGPGTRLLVL.

In its sample, this clone is medium-sized (0.01 to 0.1%). The sequenced fragment ends 3 residues before the CDR3 boundary, so the rest is inferred from the germline J gene. This chain connects TRBV2 to TRBJ1-4; the D is unclear. Trimming stripped 6 bases from V and 10 bases from J, with 9 bases between. This CDR3 region has 11 residues. CDR1 is SNHLY and CDR2 is FYNNEI in the germline V gene. The CDR3 reads CASSRRGKLFF. The sequenced CDR3 bases are TGTGCCAGCAGCCGGCGGGGAAAA.

Only a few counts were recorded for this clone. CDR3 DNA, as far as it was read: TGTGCCAGCAGCCCGGGGGGGGGAAATCAGCCC. Its protein product is CASSPGGGNQP. The full CDR3 is CASSPGGGNQPQHF. This chain connects TRBV7-6 to TRBJ1-5, with a tentative D call TRBD1 (5 bases). Read sequence stops 3 residues before the CDR3 end, and the germline J gene provides the missing end. Per germline, CDR1 SGHVS and CDR2 FNYEAQ. V was pared by 5 bases and J by 4 bases, with 12 bases between. CDR3 length equals 14 residues. The whole variable domain, filled in from reference TRBV7-6 and TRBJ1-5, reads GAGVSQSPRYKVTKRGQDVALRCDPISGHVSLYWYRQALGQGPEFLTYFNYEAQQDKSGLPNDRFSAERPEGSISTLTIQRTEQRDSAMYRCASSPGGGNQPQHFGDGTRLSIL.

This clone was seen more than once but under ten times. The sequenced fragment ends 3 residues before the CDR3 boundary, so the rest is inferred from the germline J gene. The chain carries TRBV19 and TRBJ2-5; D may be TRBD1 (6 bases). CDR3 size: 14 residues. CDR1 LNHDA and CDR2 SQIVND come from the germline V gene (reference sequence). V lost 3 bases, J lost 5 bases, and 13 bases lay in between. The part of the CDR3 DNA that was read is TGTGCCAGTAGTATGACAGGAAGGGGGGAGACC. Translation: CASSMTGRGET. The full CDR3 sequence reads CASSMTGRGETQYF.

This clone qualifies as medium-sized. The read finishes 3 residues shy of the CDR3 end, and the germline J gene is used to complete it. The chain recombines TRBV28 with TRBJ2-5; 13 bases match TRBD2. The CDR3 is made up of 16 amino acids. The germline V gene encodes CDR1 MDHEN and CDR2 SYDVKM. The trim removed 5 bases at V and 6 bases at J, leaving 9 bases unmatched. The CDR3 protein is CASSPPGGLAGKTQYF. The DNA read from the CDR3 is TGTGCCAGCAGTCCCCCTGGGGGACTAGCGGGAAAGACC.

This clone was counted a few times. Sequencing ends 3 residues short of the CDR3 end; the germline J gene provides the rest. The J gene is TRBJ1-5, the V gene TRBV7-9, with 7 bases identical to TRBD1. The trim removed 5 bases at V and 7 bases at J, leaving 2 bases unmatched. Germline loops: CDR1 SEHNR, CDR2 FQNEAQ (reference sequence). The CDR3 runs 12 residues. The CDR3 bases that were read are TGTGCCAGCAGCACAGGGGACCAGCCC. Translated, it gives CASSTGDQP. From start to end, the CDR3 is CASSTGDQPQHF.

This clone was observed a handful of times. The read ends 3 residues before the CDR3 terminus; that terminus is restored from the germline J gene. The rearrangement joins TRBV6-2 or TRBV6-3 to TRBJ1-5, with a weak D call TRBD1 (5 bases). This CDR3 contains 15 residues. V lost 5 bases, J lost 7 bases, and 18 bases lay in between. CDR1 is MNHEY and CDR2 is SVGEGT in the germline V gene. The covered CDR3 bases are TGTGCCAGCAGTACAGGAGGAGGGGCGAGACAGCCC. Its protein product is CASSTGGGARQP. In full, the CDR3 is CASSTGGGARQPQHF.

CDR3 DNA (partial): TGTGCCAGCTCACCACCGGCTGGGGGGGAGACC. As protein: CASSPPAGGET. The full CDR3 sequence reads CASSPPAGGETQYF. The chain is built from TRBV18 and TRBJ2-5; weak D call: TRBD2 (6 bases). Read data end 3 residues before the CDR3 end; the end is taken from the germline J gene. Germline V gene sequence: CDR1 KGHSH, CDR2 LQKENI. The V end lost 0 bases, the J end lost 5 bases, and 10 bases lay between the germline ends. The CDR3 is 14 residues long.

Concerning this clone itself: The missing CDR3 end, 3 residues past where the read stops, is filled in from the germline J gene. J is TRBJ2-5 and V is TRBV10-2; possible D gene TRBD1, 5 bases. Germline V lookup: CDR1 WSHSY, CDR2 SAAADI. V was shortened by 6 bases and J by 5 bases, with 19 bases between the two germline ends. The CDR3 covers 15 residues. Incomplete CDR3 DNA: TGCGCCAGCAGAACATACCAAGGGGATCTCGAGACC. Protein product: CASRTYQGDLET. The whole CDR3 is CASRTYQGDLETQYF.

The DNA read from the CDR3 is TGTGCCAGCAGTCTCGGGACAGGGTCCTACGAG. Residues: CASSLGTGSYE. From start to end, the CDR3 is CASSLGTGSYEQYF. The rearrangement uses TRBV2 and TRBJ2-7, with 9 bases fitting TRBD1. The missing CDR3 end, 3 residues past where the read stops, is filled in from the germline J gene. Per the germline V gene, CDR1 is SNHLY and CDR2 is FYNNEI. Trimming cost V 5 bases and J 1 base; bases outside gene matches: 3. There are 14 residues in the CDR3.

This clone was seen a few times. The read comes to an end 3 residues before the CDR3 does, leaving the germline J gene to fill in the end. The chain employs TRBV30 and TRBJ2-7, with 15 bases that match TRBD2. J gave up 2 bases and V 2 bases, and 7 bases lay outside the gene matches. CDR3 length: 17 residues. In germline, CDR1 is GTSNPN, CDR2 SVGIG (reference sequence). The CDR3 sequence is CAWSHRTSGGVAYEQYF. The sequenced part of the CDR3 DNA is TGTGCCTGGAGTCACAGGACTAGCGGGGGGGTGGCCTACGAG.

A remark on this clone: With the read ending 3 residues before the CDR3 end, the germline J gene is used to fill in that end. The rearrangement links TRBV7-2 to TRBJ2-7, with 11 bases that match TRBD1. Germline trimming cut 5 bases from V and 3 bases from J; bases unmatched to any gene: 6. CDR3 length equals 15 residues. Germline assignment: CDR1 SGHTA and CDR2 FQGNSA. CDR3 protein: CASSLRTGGNYEQYF. The CDR3 DNA, read in part, is TGTGCCAGCAGCCTTCGGACAGGGGGCAACTACGAG.

Concerning this clone itself: The read is 3 residues too short to cover the CDR3 end, so that end is filled in from the germline J gene. J is TRBJ2-7 and V is TRBV20-1; perhaps TRBD2 as D (6 bases). The CDR3 runs 13 residues. The germline gives CDR1 DFQATT, CDR2 SNEGSKA (reference sequence). Trimming took off 6 bases at V and 3 bases at J, with 15 bases between the two ends. The CDR3 here is CSATSGTDYEQYF. Partial CDR3 DNA: TGCAGTGCAACCTCCGGGACTGACTACGAG.

This clone was recorded many times. The observed sequence ends 3 residues before the CDR3 terminus, with the missing tail filled in from the germline J gene. The chain combines TRBV2 with TRBJ1-4; 12 bases map to TRBD1. With 3 bases clipped from V and 3 bases from J, the junction kept 5 bases outside the gene matches. The CDR3 runs to 17 residues. Germline CDR1 SNHLY, CDR2 FYNNEI. Here the CDR3 reads CASSDPGQGASNEKLFF. The DNA read from the CDR3 is TGTGCCAGCAGTGATCCGGGACAGGGGGCCTCTAATGAAAAA.

A word on this clone: The observed sequence ends 3 residues before the CDR3 terminus, with the missing tail filled in from the germline J gene. V usage is TRBV30 and J usage is TRBJ1-1, with 7 nucleotides matching TRBD1. Germline lookup yields CDR1 GTSNPN and CDR2 SVGIG (reference sequence). The CDR3 spans 16 residues. V shed 6 bases, J shed 6 bases, and the junction held 19 bases outside the gene matches. The sequenced part of the CDR3 DNA is TGTGCCTGTAAAAAGGGGGAGGGGGCAATAATCCCTGAA. Protein product: CACKKGEGAIIPE. The full CDR3 reads CACKKGEGAIIPEAFF.

This clone has just a few counts. The CDR3 end falls 3 residues outside the read, so it is completed with the germline J gene. The chain is built from TRBV7-2 and TRBJ2-5, with D hard to call. Trimming took off 2 bases at V and 2 bases at J, with 6 bases between the two ends. This CDR3 spans 13 amino acids. Germline CDR1 reads SGHTA; CDR2 reads FQGNSA. CDR3: CASSLQRQETQYF. The sequenced CDR3 bases are TGTGCCAGCAGCTTACAGAGACAAGAGACC. The full variable domain, completed using reference TRBV7-2 and TRBJ2-5, is GAGVSQSPSNKVTEKGKDVELRCDPISGHTALYWYRQSLGQGLEFLIYFQGNSAPDKSGLPSDRFSAERTGGSVSTLTIQRTQQEDSAVYLCASSLQRQETQYFGPGTRLLVL.

This clone turned up a few times. The CDR3 is CASSMPGTSSYEQYF. The CDR3 bases that were read are TGTGCCAGTAGTATGCCCGGGACTAGCTCCTACGAG. J is TRBJ2-7 and V is TRBV19, with TRBD2 matching 8 bases. Read sequence stops 3 residues before the CDR3 end, and the germline J gene provides the missing end. With 3 bases clipped from V and 0 bases from J, the junction kept 4 bases outside the gene matches. CDR3 size: 15 residues. Per the germline V gene, CDR1 is LNHDA and CDR2 is SQIVND (reference sequence).

Only a few counts were recorded for this clone. The read ends 3 residues early relative to the CDR3; the germline J gene fills the gap. V and J are TRBV6-2 or TRBV6-3 and TRBJ1-1, with 12 bases fitting TRBD1. Germline CDR1 MNHEY, CDR2 SVGEGT. The CDR3 has 17 residues. Losses at the gene ends were 4 bases for V and 1 base for J; bases not matched to a gene: 7. The sequenced CDR3 bases are TGTGCCAGCAGTTCCGGGACAGGGGGCCCGGAGAACACTGAA. This codes for CASSSGTGGPENTE. The entire CDR3 sequence reads CASSSGTGGPENTEAFF.

About this clone: The CDR3 goes on 3 residues after the read ends, and that part is filled in from the germline J gene. The chain combines TRBV19 with TRBJ1-5; the D is unclear. The CDR3 covers 14 residues. V was clipped by 3 bases and J by 2 bases, with 8 bases between them. Germline-derived CDR1 and CDR2 are LNHDA and SQIVND (reference sequence). The sequenced CDR3 bases are TGTGCCAGTAGTATTAAGGCTGGCAATCAGCCC. Protein product: CASSIKAGNQP. From start to end, the CDR3 is CASSIKAGNQPQHF.

This clone is medium-sized in the sample. The missing CDR3 end, 3 residues past where the read stops, is filled in from the germline J gene. The chain joins TRBV13 to TRBJ2-2; possibly TRBD1 for D (6 bases). The V gene's germline CDR1 is PRHDT and CDR2 FYEKMQ (reference sequence). Trimming removed 3 bases from V and 3 bases from J, with 26 bases in between. The CDR3 is 20 residues long. Partial CDR3 DNA: TGTGCCAGCAGCTTGAATTGGACGCCTCGCTTGTCAGGGGACACCGGGGAG. It yields the protein CASSLNWTPRLSGDTGE. The CDR3 in full is CASSLNWTPRLSGDTGELFF. The whole variable domain, filled in from reference TRBV13 and TRBJ2-2, reads AAGVIQSPRHLIKEKRETATLKCYPIPRHDTVYWYQQGPGQDPQFLISFYEKMQSDKGSIPDRFSAQQFSDYHSELNMSSLELGDSALYFCASSLNWTPRLSGDTGELFFGEGSRLTVL.

This clone showed up just a few times. CDR3 residues: CASSLVPQETQYF. The sequenced CDR3 bases are TGTGCCAGCAGCTTAGTCCCTCAAGAGACC. J is TRBJ2-5 and V is TRBV7-2; D remains unclear. The read ends 3 residues shy of where the CDR3 ends; the end is completed using the germline J gene. The CDR3 length is 13 residues. The germline CDR1 and CDR2 sequences are SGHTA and FQGNSA. V was cut by 1 base and J by 2 bases, with 5 bases left in between.

This clone was observed a few times. The observed sequence ends 3 residues before the CDR3 terminus, with the missing tail filled in from the germline J gene. The rearrangement uses TRBV7-9 and TRBJ2-3; 16 positions agree with TRBD2. Germline V gene lookup returns CDR1 SEHNR and CDR2 FQNEAQ (reference sequence). After removal of 8 bases from V and 4 bases from J, the junction contained 0 bases not matched to a gene. This CDR3 contains 14 residues. CDR3 DNA (partial): TGTGCCAGCGGGACTAGCGGGGGGGCAGATACG. It translates to CASGTSGGADT. The whole CDR3 sequence reads CASGTSGGADTQYF.

This clone turned up a few times. The CDR3 end falls 3 residues outside the read, so it is completed with the germline J gene. This chain uses TRBV5-1 with TRBJ1-1; no clear D gene. This CDR3 contains 13 residues. The germline V gene encodes CDR1 SGHRS and CDR2 YFSETQ. V lost 1 base, J lost 0 bases, and 4 bases lay in between. CDR3 protein: CASSLQMNTEAFF. The covered CDR3 bases are TGCGCCAGCAGCTTGCAAATGAACACTGAA.

Remarks on this clone: The sequence runs out 3 residues before the end of the CDR3; the remainder is reconstructed from the germline J gene. The genes are TRBV7-9 and TRBJ2-2; D remains ambiguous. This CDR3 has 14 residues. The ends were cut back, 1 base at V and 4 bases at J, with 7 bases in the middle. The germline gives CDR1 SEHNR, CDR2 FQNEAQ (reference sequence). The CDR3 sequence: CASSLGASTGELFF. The sequenced part of the CDR3 DNA is TGTGCCAGCAGCTTAGGCGCAAGCACCGGGGAG.